The rows below give T cell receptor beta chains drawn from one sample of a study of beta chain features in type 1 diabetes. Only in-frame clones appear in the TCRdb table, and some are missing; sequencing was by immunoSEQ multiplex PCR. The sample lists 240,000 or so clones, 25% to 35% occurring once. The sample was central memory CD4+ T cells from blood. These receptors were collected from a man between 25 and 39 years old in good health. Each CDR3 is given with its conserved first and last residue. The D gene is left open where the match is weak. Size is stated for part of the rows, as once, few or many counts, or as a class when the clone is expanded.

j_gene | v_gene | abundance | d_gene | CDR3nt | CDR3aa
TRBJ2-1 | TRBV28 | . | . | TGTGCCAGCAGTTTCACGGACGGAGCATTAGACGGGTACAATGAGCAGTTCTTC | CASSFTDGALDGYNEQFF
TRBJ2-3 | TRBV4-3 | . | . | TGCGCCAGCAGCCAAGATCCCAGGGGCACAGATACGCAGTATTTT | CASSQDPRGTDTQYF
TRBJ2-4 | TRBV23-1 | few | TRBD1 | TGCGCCAGCAGTCAATCGGTGACAGGGGTTGGGGCAGCCAAAAACATTCAGTACTTC | CASSQSVTGVGAAKNIQYF
TRBJ2-1 | TRBV6-1 | few | . | TGTGCCAGCCACCGGGACGGCTACAATGAGCAGTTCTTC | CASHRDGYNEQFF
TRBJ1-1 | TRBV15 | few | . | TGTGCCACCAGCAGAGATGGAGGGCTGAACACTGAAGCTTTCTTT | CATSRDGGLNTEAFF
TRBJ2-1 | TRBV7-9 | once | TRBD2 | TGTGCCAGCAGCTCGCATGGCGGGGGCAATGAGCAGTTCTTC | CASSSHGGGNEQFF
TRBJ2-3 | TRBV28 | . | . | TGTGCCAGCAACGTCCAAGGGGCGGGAGATACGCAGTATTTT | CASNVQGAGDTQYF
TRBJ2-7 | TRBV9 | . | TRBD2 | TGTGCCAGCAGCGGCGGGACTAGCGGGAGTTTCTACGAGCAGTACTTC | CASSGGTSGSFYEQYF
TRBJ2-3 | TRBV4-1 | . | . | TGCGCCAGCAGCCAAGATTTTAGTGGAACAGATACGCAGTATTTT | CASSQDFSGTDTQYF
TRBJ2-1 | TRBV5-4 | . | TRBD1 | TGTGCCAGCAGCTTGACAGGGGCGGATGAGCAGTTCTTC | CASSLTGADEQFF
TRBJ2-3 | TRBV18 | . | . | TGTGCCAGCTCACTCCCTGCCCCAGATACGCAGTATTTT | CASSLPAPDTQYF
TRBJ1-4 | TRBV5-1 | . | . | TGCGCCAGCCGACTGGATTCTGCTTCTAATGAAAAACTGTTTTTT | CASRLDSASNEKLFF
TRBJ2-5 | TRBV7-2 | few | . | TGTGCCAGCAGTCTTGATAATGGGGCAGAGACCCAGTACTTC | CASSLDNGAETQYF
TRBJ2-1 | TRBV27 | . | TRBD2 | TGTGCCAGCAGTGCCTCGACTAGCGGAGCCTACAATGAGCAGTTCTTC | CASSASTSGAYNEQFF
TRBJ2-7 | TRBV19 | . | TRBD1 | TGTGCCAGTAGCTTTGCAGGGGGAGTCTACGAGCAGTACTTC | CASSFAGGVYEQYF
TRBJ2-2 | TRBV27 | many | . | TGTGCCAGCAGTCCCTGGGACGGCACCGGGGAGCTGTTTTTT | CASSPWDGTGELFF
TRBJ2-3 | TRBV30 | . | . | TGTGCCTGGAAGAGCACAGATACGCAGTATTTT | CAWKSTDTQYF
TRBJ2-3 | TRBV14 | . | TRBD2 | TGTGCCAGCAGCCAAGAGTCAGCTAGCGGGACACTAGGGGATACGCAGTATTTT | CASSQESASGTLGDTQYF
TRBJ2-3 | TRBV5-1 | . | TRBD1 | TGCGCCAGCAGCTTGGCAGGGGGCAAAGATACGCAGTATTTT | CASSLAGGKDTQYF
TRBJ2-7 | TRBV28 | few | . | TGTGCCAGCAGTTCGGGACAACAATTCAAGCAGTACTTC | CASSSGQQFKQYF
TRBJ1-1 | TRBV30 | few | . | TGTGCCTGGACCCCGGGGGGGAGGAGCACTGAAGCTTTCTTT | CAWTPGGRSTEAFF
TRBJ2-4 | TRBV7-8 | . | TRBD1 | TGTGCCAGCAGCTCCGGGACAGCCCCACGAAACATTCAGTACTTC | CASSSGTAPRNIQYF
TRBJ2-3 | TRBV4-1 | . | TRBD2 | TGCGCCACCTCAGCGGGGGGCCATAACACAGATACGCAGTATTTT | CATSAGGHNTDTQYF
TRBJ2-7 | TRBV28 | . | TRBD1 | TGTGCCAGCAGTGGACAGGGAACCTACGAGCAGTACTTC | CASSGQGTYEQYF
TRBJ1-2 | TRBV9 | few | . | TGTGCCAGCAGCGTATCAGGCCGTGGCTACACCTTC | CASSVSGRGYTF
TRBJ2-1 | TRBV19 | medium-sized | . | TGTGCCAGTTGTGGGGTCACCAATGAGCAGTTCTTC | CASCGVTNEQFF
TRBJ1-6 | TRBV15 | . | . | TGTGCCACCAGCCGCGAGGCTTCACCCCTCCACTTT | CATSREASPLHF